The 25 T cell receptor beta chains below come from one sample, sequenced in a study of CD8+ T cells in alopecia areata. Treatment here: oral pan-JAK inhibitor, 5-10 mg twice daily. Extracted from the samples, RNA was reverse transcribed into cDNA to serve as the sequencing template. TCRdb's copy holds only in-frame clones and misses some; the assay was immunoSEQ multiplex PCR. This sample has 150,000 to 200,000 clones, with more than 50% found just once. Sample: CD4+ T cells sorted from blood, taken at week 24, from a patient treated with tofacitinib. Receptors originate from a human donor with alopecia areata.

The rearrangement uses TRBV5-1 and TRBJ2-3, with 8 bases identical to TRBD2. After removal of 0 bases from V and 4 bases from J, the junction contained 4 bases not matched to a gene. The CDR3 covers 15 residues. Germline CDR1 and CDR2: SGHRS and YFSETQ. In DNA, the CDR3 is TGCGCCAGCAGCTTGGCAGCGGGGGTGGCAGATACGCAGTATTTT. Its protein product is CASSLAAGVADTQYF. Using reference TRBV5-1 and TRBJ2-3 for the parts outside the CDR3, the full variable domain is KAGVTQTPRYLIKTRGQQVTLSCSPISGHRSVSWYQQTPGQGLQFLFEYFSETQRNKGNFPGRFSGRQFSNSRSEMNVSTLELGDSALYLCASSLAAGVADTQYFGPGTRLTVL.

The V gene is TRBV27, the J gene TRBJ2-2, with no clear D. This CDR3 region has 14 residues. Germline CDR1 is MNHEY and CDR2 is SMNVEV (reference sequence). Deletions cut 1 base from V and 6 bases from J, with 9 bases between. The CDR3 region has the DNA TGTGCCAGCAGTTTATTGGCTGTATCCGGGGAGCTGTTTTTT. It yields the protein CASSLLAVSGELFF.

The CDR3 reads CSGQTQTDPYGYTF. CDR3 coding DNA: TGCAGCGGCCAAACCCAGACAGACCCCTATGGCTACACCTTC. This sequence joins TRBV29-1 and TRBJ1-2, with a tentative D call TRBD1 (5 bases). The CDR3 covers 14 residues. Germline assignment: CDR1 SQVTM and CDR2 ANQGSEA. V dropped 7 bases and J dropped 4 bases, with 19 bases sitting between them.

The rearrangement joins TRBV5-6 to TRBJ2-2, with 8 bases identical to TRBD1. Per germline, CDR1 SGHDT and CDR2 YYEEEE. There are 14 residues in the CDR3. The junction had 5 bases not matched to a gene; V was cut back by 5 bases and J by 5 bases. This CDR3 is CASRPGGLTGELFF. For the CDR3, the DNA is TGTGCCAGCAGACCAGGGGGCCTGACCGGGGAGCTGTTTTTT.

The chain recombines TRBV4-3 with TRBJ1-2, with D tentatively TRBD1 (5 bases). This CDR3 has 14 amino acids. Germline V gene sequence: CDR1 LGHNA, CDR2 YSLEER. Trimming stripped 4 bases from V and 6 bases from J, with 15 bases between. CDR3 in DNA: TGCGCCAGCAGCCGAGGGAGGGGAGGAAATGGCTACACCTTC. Translation gives CASSRGRGGNGYTF.

The V gene is TRBV5-6, the J gene TRBJ1-5; D is possibly TRBD1 (5 bases). The V end lost 3 bases, the J end lost 4 bases, and 8 bases lay between the germline ends. CDR3 length: 13 residues. Germline CDR1 and CDR2: SGHDT and YYEEEE. This chain's CDR3 is CASSSGGNQPQHF. Here the CDR3 DNA reads TGTGCCAGCAGCTCGGGGGGGAATCAGCCCCAGCATTTT.

The chain couples TRBV5-1 to TRBJ2-1; D possibly corresponds to TRBD2 (6 bases). The CDR3 contains 13 residues. Germline CDR1 and CDR2: SGHRS and YFSETQ. V lost 1 base, J lost 9 bases, and 11 bases lay in between. The chain's CDR3 is CASSLITSSEQFF. The CDR3 DNA sequence: TGCGCCAGCAGCTTGATAACTAGCAGTGAGCAGTTCTTC.

The rearrangement uses TRBV27 and TRBJ1-2; the D gene is possibly TRBD1 (6 bases). Germline V gene sequence: CDR1 MNHEY, CDR2 SMNVEV (reference sequence). Trimming took off 4 bases at V and 8 bases at J, with 20 bases between the two ends. The CDR3 runs 15 residues. The CDR3 DNA sequence: TGTGCCAGCAGTTCCCTACCCAGGGGAATAGAGGGCTACACCTTC. Translation: CASSSLPRGIEGYTF.

The J gene is TRBJ1-2, the V gene TRBV5-6; D might be TRBD1 (6 bases). This CDR3 comprises 14 residues. The V gene lost 4 bases and the J gene lost 5 bases, with 15 bases spanning the gap. CDR1 SGHDT and CDR2 YYEEEE come from the germline V gene. CDR3: CASSPSGGRYGYTF. The DNA of the CDR3 is TGTGCCAGCAGCCCATCCGGGGGCCGATATGGCTACACCTTC. Using reference TRBV5-6 and TRBJ1-2 for the parts outside the CDR3, the full variable domain is DAGVTQSPTHLIKTRGQQVTLRCSPKSGHDTVSWYQQALGQGPQFIFQYYEEEERQRGNFPDRFSGHQFPNYSSELNVNALLLGDSALYLCASSPSGGRYGYTFGSGTRLTVV.

CDR3 region: CASSAGTSDEQFF. The DNA for the CDR3 is TGTGCCAGCAGTGCCGGGACTAGTGATGAGCAGTTCTTC. The chain recombines TRBV2 with TRBJ2-1; TRBD2 aligns across 8 bases. The CDR3 covers 13 residues. J gave up 8 bases and V 4 bases, and 4 bases lay outside the gene matches. The germline V gene has CDR1 SNHLY and CDR2 FYNNEI.

This clone showed up just once. CDR3 amino acids: CASSDRGGTEAFF. For the CDR3, the DNA is TGTGCCAGCAGCGACAGGGGGGGCACTGAAGCTTTCTTT. This chain uses TRBV9 with TRBJ1-1; TRBD1 aligns across 8 bases. Trimming at V came to 3 bases and at J to 4 bases, leaving 2 bases not matched to a gene. Germline CDR1 is SGDLS and CDR2 is YYNGEE. There are 13 residues in the CDR3.

The chain is built from TRBV5-6 and TRBJ2-3, with 12 nucleotides matching TRBD2. J gave up 8 bases and V 4 bases, and 8 bases lay outside the gene matches. Germline loops: CDR1 SGHDT, CDR2 YYEEEE. The CDR3 is 15 residues long. The CDR3 bases are TGTGCCAGCAGCCTTAGCGCTAGCGGGGGGGTTACGCAGTATTTT. Translation gives CASSLSASGGVTQYF.

This clone was seen only a few times. The chain couples TRBV29-1 to TRBJ1-1; D not resolved. V shed 7 bases and J shed 0 bases, with 9 bases lying between them. CDR3 length: 12 amino acids. Germline CDR1 is SQVTM and CDR2 is ANQGSEA. CDR3 bases: TGCAGCGCTGATAAGATGAACACTGAAGCTTTCTTT. Translating it yields CSADKMNTEAFF.

The chain couples TRBV28 to TRBJ2-2, with TRBD1 matching 8 bases. J gave up 6 bases and V 7 bases, and 13 bases lay outside the gene matches. Per germline, CDR1 MDHEN and CDR2 SYDVKM. The CDR3 covers 16 residues. CDR3 DNA sequence: TGTGCCAGCATCACAGGCGGACAGGGAAAAGCCGGGGAGCTGTTTTTT. This gives the protein CASITGGQGKAGELFF.

This chain's CDR3 is CAISQGQGHSYNEQFF. The CDR3 coding sequence is TGTGCCATCAGCCAAGGACAGGGCCACTCCTACAATGAGCAGTTCTTC. The rearrangement joins TRBV10-3 to TRBJ2-1; TRBD1 matches 8 bases. Germline V gene data show CDR1 as ENHRY and CDR2 as SYGVKD. Losses at the gene ends were 6 bases for V and 0 bases for J; bases not matched to a gene: 7. The CDR3 sequence is 16 residues long.

The V and J genes are TRBV29-1 and TRBJ1-1; D not certain. Germline loops: CDR1 SQVTM, CDR2 ANQGSEA. CDR3 length equals 12 residues. V lost 6 bases and J 4 bases, leaving 12 bases between the germline ends. In nucleotides, the CDR3 is TGCAGCGTCAAAACTCTGGGCACTGAAGCTTTCTTT. Its translation is CSVKTLGTEAFF. The full variable domain, in which reference TRBV29-1 and TRBJ1-1 provide the parts outside the CDR3, is SAVISQKPSRDICQRGTSLTIQCQVDSQVTMMFWYRQQPGQSLTLIATANQGSEATYESGFVIDKFPISRPNLTFSTLTVSNMSPEDSSIYLCSVKTLGTEAFFGQGTRLTVV.

V gene TRBV29-1 combines with J gene TRBJ2-4, with TRBD2 matching 12 bases. Germline lookup yields CDR1 SQVTM and CDR2 ANQGSEA. The CDR3 totals 17 residues. J was trimmed by 3 bases and V by 4 bases; bases with no gene match: 10. The CDR3 loop is CSVAGTSGPEGKNIQYF. For the CDR3, the DNA is TGCAGCGTTGCTGGGACTAGCGGGCCCGAGGGCAAAAACATTCAGTACTTC.

The count of this clone is one. V is TRBV29-1 and J is TRBJ2-3; D is unclear. This CDR3 is 11 amino acids long. Germline assignment: CDR1 SQVTM and CDR2 ANQGSEA. Trimming removed 8 bases from V and 2 bases from J, with 8 bases in between. The CDR3 DNA follows: TGCAGCCACAAACCCACAGATACGCAGTATTTT. Encoded protein: CSHKPTDTQYF.

The chain combines TRBV6-5 with TRBJ1-1, with TRBD1 as a possible D gene (5 bases). From germline, CDR1 is MNHEY and CDR2 SVGAGI. The CDR3 sequence is 14 residues long. The V end was cut by 2 bases, the J end by 5 bases, with 12 bases between. The CDR3 spells CASSYGGIGTEAFF. CDR3 bases: TGTGCCAGCAGTTACGGGGGGATAGGAACTGAAGCTTTCTTT.

The rearrangement joins TRBV5-1 to TRBJ2-7; D assignment may be TRBD1 or TRBD2 (5 bases each). CDR1 is SGHRS and CDR2 is YFSETQ in the germline V gene. Trimming removed 0 bases at V and 0 bases at J, with 7 bases between. The CDR3 covers 14 residues. The CDR3 loop is CASSLVGDSYEQYF. The DNA for the CDR3 is TGCGCCAGCAGCTTGGTGGGGGACTCCTACGAGCAGTACTTC.

This chain links TRBV29-1 with TRBJ1-1; D not resolved. Germline assignment: CDR1 SQVTM and CDR2 ANQGSEA. The CDR3 is 10 amino acids. The CDR3 nucleotides read TGCGAAGGGAGAAACACTGAAGCTTTCTTT. Its protein product is CEGRNTEAFF.

The chain uses TRBV30 and TRBJ2-2, with D possibly being TRBD2 (6 bases). CDR3 length: 14 residues. Germline CDR1 is GTSNPN and CDR2 is SVGIG (reference sequence). V gave up 2 bases and J gave up 5 bases, with 12 bases separating them. In nucleotides, the CDR3 is TGTGCCTGGAGTTTCGGGACTCAAACCGGGGAGCTGTTTTTT. Translated, it gives CAWSFGTQTGELFF.

The rearrangement links TRBV7-2 to TRBJ2-2; no clear D gene. Germline CDR1 SGHTA, CDR2 FQGNSA. With 5 bases removed from V and 3 bases from J, the gap between germline ends came to 4 bases. The CDR3 length is 12 residues. CDR3 nucleotides: TGTGCCAGCAGCCTATACACCGGGGAGCTGTTTTTT. Translation gives CASSLYTGELFF.

This clone was seen a few times. The CDR3 sequence: CSVDRQGANTEAFF. Written as DNA, the CDR3 is TGCAGCGTTGATAGACAGGGGGCGAACACTGAAGCTTTCTTT. J is TRBJ1-1 and V is TRBV29-1; 10 bases line up with TRBD1. There are 14 residues in the CDR3. Trimming took 3 bases from V and 1 from J; bases not matched to a gene: 2. Per the germline V gene, CDR1 is SQVTM and CDR2 is ANQGSEA. The entire variable domain, with the rest obtained from reference TRBV29-1 and TRBJ1-1, is as follows: SAVISQKPSRDICQRGTSLTIQCQVDSQVTMMFWYRQQPGQSLTLIATANQGSEATYESGFVIDKFPISRPNLTFSTLTVSNMSPEDSSIYLCSVDRQGANTEAFFGQGTRLTVV.

V and J are TRBV30 and TRBJ1-2; D might be TRBD1 (6 bases). In germline, CDR1 is GTSNPN, CDR2 SVGIG (reference sequence). CDR3 length: 13 amino acids. Trimming took off 5 bases at V and 4 bases at J, with 14 bases between the two ends. DNA for the CDR3: TGTGCCTGGGCCCCCGGGACACCCTATGGCTACACCTTC. It codes for CAWAPGTPYGYTF.